This T cell receptor (beta chain) was identified during a study of blood T cell repertoires in COVID-19. On the study more broadly: From the United States, Italy and Spain came samples of acute and convalescent COVID-19. PBMCs, B-cell-depleted T cells, or T cells provided the cDNA or gDNA that made up the material.

CDR3 size: 15 residues. The germline gives CDR1 SGHNT, CDR2 YENEEA. V lost 5 bases to trimming and J lost 7 bases, with 21 bases between them. In the original analysis: Amplified reference gene primers provided the basis for estimating nucleated cell counts. The assay was immunoSEQ multiplex PCR, and TCRdb's table has in-frame clones only and misses some. From that table come the V and J calls and clone size; the DNA was used to work out D and trimming. The repertoire includes about 370,000 clones, around 90% of them detected once, and approximately 3% sits in the top ten. The TCR was taken from a woman in her twenties or thirties with COVID-19, enrolled during active disease. Sample: peripheral blood. The J gene is TRBJ2-7, the V gene TRBV11-3; weak D call: TRBD1 (7 bases). In DNA, the CDR3 is TGTGCCAGCAGCCCCGGTGGAGGGGGCCGGGGGGAGCAGTACTTC. Encoded protein: CASSPGGGGRGEQYF.